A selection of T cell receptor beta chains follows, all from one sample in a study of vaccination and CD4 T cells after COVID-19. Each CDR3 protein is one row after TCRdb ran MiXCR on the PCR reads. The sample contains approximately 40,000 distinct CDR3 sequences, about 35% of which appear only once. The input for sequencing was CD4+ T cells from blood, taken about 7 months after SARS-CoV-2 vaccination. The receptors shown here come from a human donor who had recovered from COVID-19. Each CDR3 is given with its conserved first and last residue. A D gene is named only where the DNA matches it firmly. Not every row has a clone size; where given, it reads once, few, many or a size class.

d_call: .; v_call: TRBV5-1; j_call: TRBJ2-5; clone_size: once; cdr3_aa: CASSLQAPETQYF; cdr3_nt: TGCGCCAGCAGCTTACAGGCTCCAGAGACCCAGTACTTC
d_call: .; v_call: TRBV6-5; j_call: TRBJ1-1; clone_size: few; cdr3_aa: CASSYGHSSFGDTEAFF; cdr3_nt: TGTGCCAGCAGTTATGGTCACTCATCTTTTGGAGACACTGAAGCTTTCTTT
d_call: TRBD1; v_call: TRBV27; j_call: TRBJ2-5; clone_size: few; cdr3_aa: CASSLLQDRGRREQYF; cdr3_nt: TGTGCCAGCAGTTTATTACAGGACAGGGGGCGCCGGGAGCAGTACTTC
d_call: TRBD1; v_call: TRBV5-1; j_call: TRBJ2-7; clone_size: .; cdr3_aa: CASSLAVDRSYEQYF; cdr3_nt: TGCGCCAGCAGCTTGGCCGTGGACAGGTCCTACGAGCAGTACTTC
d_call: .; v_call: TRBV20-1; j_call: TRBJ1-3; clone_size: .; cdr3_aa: CSAEGHNSGNTIYF; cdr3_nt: TGCAGTGCAGAGGGACACAACTCTGGAAACACCATATATTTT
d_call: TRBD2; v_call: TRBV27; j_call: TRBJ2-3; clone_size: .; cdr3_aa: CATRTSGRARDTQYF; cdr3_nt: TGTGCCACCCGAACTAGCGGGAGGGCCCGGGATACGCAGTATTTT
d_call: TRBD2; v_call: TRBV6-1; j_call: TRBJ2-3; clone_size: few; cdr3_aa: CASSAVPGTSGMADTQYF; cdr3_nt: TGTGCCAGCTCAGCCGTTCCGGGGACTAGCGGGATGGCAGATACGCAGTATTTT
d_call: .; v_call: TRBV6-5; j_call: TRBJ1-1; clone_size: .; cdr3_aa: CASSYAGRGGAFF; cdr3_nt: TGTGCCAGCAGTTACGCAGGGCGAGGTGGTGCTTTCTTT
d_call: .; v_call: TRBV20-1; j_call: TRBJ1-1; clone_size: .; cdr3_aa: CSASGGINTEAFF; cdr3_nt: TGCAGTGCTAGTGGGGGGATTAACACTGAAGCTTTCTTT
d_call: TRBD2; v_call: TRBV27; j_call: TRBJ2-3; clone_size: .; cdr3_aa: CASSAPMGGRFTDTQYF; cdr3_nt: TGTGCCAGCAGTGCCCCTATGGGCGGGAGGTTCACAGATACGCAGTATTTT
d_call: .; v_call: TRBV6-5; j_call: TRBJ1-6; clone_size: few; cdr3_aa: CASSYRGTYLTLHF; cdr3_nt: TGTGCCAGCAGTTACAGGGGGACTTATCTCACCCTCCACTTT
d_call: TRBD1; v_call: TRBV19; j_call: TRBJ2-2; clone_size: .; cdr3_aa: CASSIGRTGTWTGELFF; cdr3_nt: TGTGCCAGTAGTATAGGAAGGACAGGGACTTGGACCGGGGAGCTGTTTTTT
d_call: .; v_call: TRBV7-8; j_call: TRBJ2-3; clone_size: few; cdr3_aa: CASSGGPTDTQYF; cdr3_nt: TGTGCCAGCAGCGGGGGCCCGACAGATACGCAGTATTTT
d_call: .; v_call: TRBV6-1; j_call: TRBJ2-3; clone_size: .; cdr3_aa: CASSEWQGNTDTQYF; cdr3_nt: TGTGCCAGCAGTGAATGGCAGGGGAACACAGATACGCAGTATTTT